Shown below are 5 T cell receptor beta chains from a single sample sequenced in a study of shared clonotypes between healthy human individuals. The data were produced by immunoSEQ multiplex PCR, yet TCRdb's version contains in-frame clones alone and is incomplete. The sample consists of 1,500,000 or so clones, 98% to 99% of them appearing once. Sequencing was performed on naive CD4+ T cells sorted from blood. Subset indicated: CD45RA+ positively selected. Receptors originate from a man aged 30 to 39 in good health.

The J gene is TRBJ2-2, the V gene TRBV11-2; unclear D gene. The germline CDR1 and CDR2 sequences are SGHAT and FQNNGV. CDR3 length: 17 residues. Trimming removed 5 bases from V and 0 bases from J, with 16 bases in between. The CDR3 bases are TGTGCCAGCAGCCACCTGTCAGTAATTGCGAACACCGGGGAGCTGTTTTTT. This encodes CASSHLSVIANTGELFF. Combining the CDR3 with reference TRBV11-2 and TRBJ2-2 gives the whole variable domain EAGVAQSPRYKIIEKRQSVAFWCNPISGHATLYWYQQILGQGPKLLIQFQNNGVVDDSQLPKDRFSAERLKGVDSTLKIQPAKLEDSAVYLCASSHLSVIANTGELFFGEGSRLTVL.

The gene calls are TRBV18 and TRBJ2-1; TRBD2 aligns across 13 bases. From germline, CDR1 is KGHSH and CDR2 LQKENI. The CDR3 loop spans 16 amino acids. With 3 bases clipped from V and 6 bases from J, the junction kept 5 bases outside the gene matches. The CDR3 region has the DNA TGTGCCAGCTCACCCGGACTAGCGGGAGTGTCCAATGAGCAGTTCTTC. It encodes CASSPGLAGVSNEQFF. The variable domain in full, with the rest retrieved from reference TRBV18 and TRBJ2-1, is NAGVMQNPRHLVRRRGQEARLRCSPMKGHSHVYWYRQLPEEGLKFMVYLQKENIIDESGMPKERFSAEFPKEGPSILRIQQVVRGDSAAYFCASSPGLAGVSNEQFFGPGTRLTVL.

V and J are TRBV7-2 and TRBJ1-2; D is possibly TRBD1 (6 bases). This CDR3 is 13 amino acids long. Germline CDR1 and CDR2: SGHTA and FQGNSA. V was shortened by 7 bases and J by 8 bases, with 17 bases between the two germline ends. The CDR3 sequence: CASTAEGGRGYTF. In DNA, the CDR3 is TGTGCCAGCACCGCAGAGGGGGGAAGAGGCTACACCTTC.

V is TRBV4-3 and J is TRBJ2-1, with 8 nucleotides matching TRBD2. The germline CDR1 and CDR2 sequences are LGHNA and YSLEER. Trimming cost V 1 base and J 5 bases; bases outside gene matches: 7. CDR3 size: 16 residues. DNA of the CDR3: TGCGCCAGCAGCCAAGGGGACCCGGGAGGGCACAATGAGCAGTTCTTC. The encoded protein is CASSQGDPGGHNEQFF.

The CDR3 sequence: CASSVVLAGGKQYF. The CDR3 DNA sequence: TGTGCCAGCAGCGTAGTACTAGCGGGAGGGAAGCAGTACTTC. The V and J genes are TRBV9 and TRBJ2-7, with 13 bases aligning to TRBD2. This CDR3 has 14 residues. After removal of 0 bases from V and 8 bases from J, the junction contained 2 bases not matched to a gene. Per the germline V gene, CDR1 is SGDLS and CDR2 is YYNGEE.